The 31 T cell receptor beta chains below were found in one sample sequenced in a study of identical twins' blood T cells. TCRdb re-derived calls from the 5' RACE reads in MiXCR, one entry per CDR3 protein. The sample yields hundreds of thousands of distinct CDR3 sequences, around 30% seen once. Sequenced input: PBMCs. These receptors all stem from a woman aged 18-55 years in good health.

The V call is TRBV20-1, the J call TRBJ2-1; 8 nucleotides match TRBD2. The CDR3 covers 15 residues. Germline V gives CDR1 DFQATT, CDR2 SNEGSKA (reference sequence). V shed 1 base, J shed 12 bases, and the junction held 14 bases outside the gene matches. CDR3 in amino acids: CSARAAGGSSYGQFF. CDR3 DNA: TGCAGTGCTAGAGCTGCGGGGGGTTCCTCGTATGGGCAGTTCTTC.

The CDR3 DNA is TGCAGTGAACGGCCCCTGGGCGATGAGCAGTTCTTC. Translating it yields CSERPLGDEQFF. This chain links TRBV20-1 with TRBJ2-1; D ambiguous. The V gene's germline CDR1 is DFQATT and CDR2 SNEGSKA (reference sequence). The CDR3 consists of 12 residues. Trimming left V 7 bases short and J 8 bases short, with 15 bases between.

The chain combines TRBV7-8 with TRBJ2-3; D is unresolved. Germline V gene sequence: CDR1 SGHVS, CDR2 FQNEAQ. V dropped 3 bases and J dropped 1 base, with 5 bases sitting between them. There are 13 residues in the CDR3. The CDR3 reads CASSFMGTDTQYF. CDR3 bases: TGTGCCAGCAGCTTCATGGGCACAGATACGCAGTATTTT.

This clonotype was picked up a small number of times. The chain couples TRBV6-5 to TRBJ1-2; the D is unclear. Germline CDR1 MNHEY, CDR2 SVGAGI. The CDR3 spans 15 residues. V lost 5 bases and J 8 bases, leaving 21 bases between the germline ends. The chain's CDR3 is CASSLNLQSSEGYTF. The CDR3 nucleotides read TGTGCCAGCAGTCTTAACCTTCAGTCATCCGAGGGCTACACCTTC.

The genes are TRBV2 and TRBJ1-1; D ambiguous. Germline loops: CDR1 SNHLY, CDR2 FYNNEI. CDR3 length: 11 residues. The V and J ends lost 9 bases and 7 bases respectively, with 12 bases between them. CDR3 DNA sequence: TGTGCCAGTCTTGCGGAGGGTGAAGCTTTCTTT. Its protein product is CASLAEGEAFF.

This rearrangement joins TRBV5-1 to TRBJ1-1, with D perhaps TRBD1 (6 bases). CDR3 length equals 15 residues. Per germline, CDR1 SGHRS and CDR2 YFSETQ. Trimming removed 4 bases from V and 2 bases from J, with 15 bases in between. CDR3: CASSRGHQGNTEAFF. The CDR3 DNA reads as TGCGCCAGCAGCAGGGGACATCAGGGTAACACTGAAGCTTTCTTT.

This clonotype was recorded a few times. The rearrangement joins TRBV4-3 to TRBJ1-1; 7 bases are shared with TRBD1. V shed 4 bases, J shed 6 bases, and the junction held 8 bases outside the gene matches. Looked up from germline, CDR1 is LGHNA and CDR2 is YSLEER. The length of the CDR3 is 14 residues. CDR3 amino acids: CASSLLRGQAEAFF. As DNA, the CDR3 is TGCGCCAGCAGCCTTTTAAGGGGGCAGGCTGAAGCTTTCTTT.

The chain uses TRBV3-1 and TRBJ2-7; 9 nucleotides match TRBD1. This CDR3 region has 14 residues. V dropped 4 bases and J dropped 7; count of bases not matched to a gene: 8. Germline CDR1 LGHDT, CDR2 YNNKEL (reference sequence). In DNA form, the CDR3 reads TGTGCCAGCAGCCCGGTGGGACAGGGCAGAGAGCAGTACTTC. It is translated as CASSPVGQGREQYF.

This clonotype was detected a few times. The chain joins TRBV5-1 to TRBJ2-2; 7 nucleotides line up with TRBD2. Germline loops: CDR1 SGHRS, CDR2 YFSETQ. V lost 0 bases and J lost 6; bases outside the gene matches: 8. There are 16 residues in the CDR3. CDR3 nucleotide sequence: TGCGCCAGCAGCTTGGCGACTAGCTCTAATTCCGGGGAGCTGTTTTTT. It is translated as CASSLATSSNSGELFF. Full variable domain (remainder filled in from reference TRBV5-1 and TRBJ2-2): KAGVTQTPRYLIKTRGQQVTLSCSPISGHRSVSWYQQTPGQGLQFLFEYFSETQRNKGNFPGRFSGRQFSNSRSEMNVSTLELGDSALYLCASSLATSSNSGELFFGEGSRLTVL.

V gene TRBV5-6 combines with J gene TRBJ2-4, with D tentatively TRBD2 (6 bases). This CDR3 has 13 residues. CDR1 and CDR2 from the germline V gene are SGHDT and YYEEEE. With 4 bases removed from V and 2 bases from J, the gap between germline ends came to 7 bases. The CDR3 sequence: CASSAGSKNIQYF. The CDR3 region has the DNA TGTGCCAGCAGCGCGGGGTCCAAAAACATTCAGTACTTC.

The J gene is TRBJ2-4, the V gene TRBV20-1, with D unclear. The ends were cut back, 0 bases at V and 4 bases at J, with 10 bases in the middle. Germline values: CDR1 DFQATT, CDR2 SNEGSKA (reference sequence). This CDR3 has 14 residues. In DNA, the CDR3 is TGCAGTGCTAGAGATCTGGTGGGGAAAAACATTCAGTACTTC. Residues: CSARDLVGKNIQYF.

Many counts were recorded for this clonotype. This rearrangement joins TRBV12-3 or TRBV12-4 to TRBJ2-7; D is uncertain. The CDR3 length is 17 residues. V was pared by 3 bases and J by 5 bases, with 23 bases between. The CDR3 here is CASSFQFRGLAIHEQYF. The CDR3 DNA is TGTGCCAGCAGTTTCCAATTTAGAGGCCTTGCGATCCACGAGCAGTACTTC.

The V gene is TRBV12-3 or TRBV12-4, the J gene TRBJ1-1; D unresolved. The V end lost 8 bases, the J end lost 6 bases, and 13 bases lay between the germline ends. This CDR3 has 12 amino acids. CDR3 sequence reads: CASRTLLAEAFF. In DNA form, the CDR3 reads TGTGCCAGCCGGACCTTATTGGCTGAAGCTTTCTTT.

Points on this clonotype: This sequence may be a read error, since a much larger clone differs from it by one base. The V and J genes are TRBV11-2 and TRBJ1-4; 9 nucleotides agree with TRBD1. Looked up from germline, CDR1 is SGHAT and CDR2 is FQNNGV. CDR3 length: 16 amino acids. V gave up 1 base and J gave up 0 bases; unmatched junction bases: 0. The CDR3 is CASSLGQGATNEKLFF. The DNA for the CDR3 is TGTGCCAGCAGCTTAGGACAGGGGGCAACTAATGAAAAACTGTTTTTT.

Notes on this clonotype: The junction and the germline gene differ at one end; a read error may be behind it. V and J are TRBV6-2 or TRBV6-3 and TRBJ1-1; possible D gene TRBD1, 5 bases. The CDR3 loop spans 12 amino acids. Per germline, CDR1 MNHEY and CDR2 SVGEGT. In nucleotides, the CDR3 is TGTGCCAGCGCGGGGACGTACACTGAATCTTTCTTT. Its protein is CASAGTYTESFF.

In this sample, this clonotype turned up many times. The J gene is TRBJ1-6, the V gene TRBV28; 9 nucleotides match TRBD1. Trimming took 5 bases from V and 7 from J; bases not matched to a gene: 9. Germline CDR1 is MDHEN and CDR2 is SYDVKM. The CDR3 contains 16 residues. Written as DNA, the CDR3 is TGTGCCAGCAGTCCCCGGACAGGGGCAACAAATTCACCCCTCCACTTT. This sequence encodes CASSPRTGATNSPLHF. Variable domain in full (rest from reference TRBV28 and TRBJ1-6): DVKVTQSSRYLVKRTGEKVFLECVQDMDHENMFWYRQDPGLGLRLIYFSYDVKMKEKGDIPEGYSVSREKKERFSLILESASTNQTSMYLCASSPRTGATNSPLHFGNGTRLTVT.

This clonotype was seen a handful of times. V usage is TRBV9 and J usage is TRBJ1-4; D remains unclear. The CDR3 extends over 15 amino acids. Germline V gene sequence: CDR1 SGDLS, CDR2 YYNGEE. V lost 1 base to trimming and J lost 4 bases, with 11 bases between them. CDR3 amino acids: CASSVIPWDNEKLFF. The CDR3 region has the DNA TGTGCCAGCAGCGTAATCCCGTGGGATAATGAAAAACTGTTTTTT.

Regarding this clonotype: This may arise from a read error, as a much more abundant clone is one base away. This chain links TRBV7-9 with TRBJ2-5; 7 nucleotides match TRBD1. Germline values: CDR1 SEHNR, CDR2 FQNEAQ (reference sequence). CDR3 length: 13 residues. The CDR3 DNA sequence: TGTGCCAGCAGCTTAGGACAGGGACAGACCCGGTACTTC. It yields the protein CASSLGQGQTRYF. Drawing the rest from reference TRBV7-9 and TRBJ2-5, the complete variable domain is DTGVSQNPRHKITKRGQNVTFRCDPISEHNRLYWYRQTLGQGPEFLTYFQNEAQLEKSRLLSDRFSAERPKGSFSTLEIQRTEQGDSAMYLCASSLGQGQTRYFGPGTRLLVL.

Remarks on this clonotype: Its ends do not fully match the called genes, so a read error is possible. The chain carries TRBV20-1 and TRBJ1-2, with no clear D. This CDR3 has 15 residues. Germline V gives CDR1 DFQATT, CDR2 SNEGSKA (reference sequence). The CDR3 DNA reads TGCAGTGCCAGAGCCTATCGTGGTCAGAACTATGGCTACACCTTC. It is translated as CSARAYRGQNYGYTF.

The chain links TRBV20-1 to TRBJ2-7, with 8 bases lining up with TRBD2. The CDR3 is made up of 14 amino acids. Germline trimming cut 1 base from V and 4 bases from J; bases unmatched to any gene: 6. The germline V gene encodes CDR1 DFQATT and CDR2 SNEGSKA (reference sequence). The CDR3 region has the DNA TGCAGTGCTAGAGGACAAGCGGGGGTTTACGAGCAGTACTTC. Its protein product is CSARGQAGVYEQYF.

Remarks on this clonotype: A clone one base away is much larger, so this may be a read error. This chain joins TRBV29-1 and TRBJ2-2; D remains unclear. The CDR3 extends over 12 amino acids. Germline V gene data show CDR1 as SQVTM and CDR2 as ANQGSEA. This CDR3 is CSALSNSGELFF. In DNA, the CDR3 is TGCAGCGCCCTGAGCAACAGCGGGGAGCTGTTTTTT.

The chain has TRBV7-2 and TRBJ2-3, with D possibly matching TRBD2 (6 bases). V shed 4 bases and J shed 6 bases, with 17 bases lying between them. The CDR3 contains 15 residues. The germline V gene encodes CDR1 SGHTA and CDR2 FQGNSA. In nucleotides, the CDR3 is TGTGCCAGCAGCTACTTTACCGGCCGGGGGGATACGCAGTATTTT. Encoded protein: CASSYFTGRGDTQYF. The full variable domain, completed using reference TRBV7-2 and TRBJ2-3, is GAGVSQSPSNKVTEKGKDVELRCDPISGHTALYWYRQSLGQGLEFLIYFQGNSAPDKSGLPSDRFSAERTGGSVSTLTIQRTQQEDSAVYLCASSYFTGRGDTQYFGPGTRLTVL.

Note on this clonotype: This could be a read error, since a much larger clone is one nucleotide away. V is TRBV5-1 and J is TRBJ2-2; no firm D call. CDR1 is SGHRS, CDR2 YFSETQ, per germline. The CDR3 totals 12 residues. The CDR3 DNA reads TGCGCCAGCGGCTTGGATGCCGGGGAGCTGTTTTTT. It is translated as CASGLDAGELFF.

This clonotype occurred a few times. V and J are TRBV5-1 and TRBJ1-1; TRBD1 might be the D (5 bases). The CDR3 is 13 amino acids. The ends were cut back, 7 bases at V and 5 bases at J, with 15 bases in the middle. The germline V gene has CDR1 SGHRS and CDR2 YFSETQ. The CDR3 DNA reads TGCGCCAGCGCATCCAGGGTAAGAACTGAAGCTTTCTTT. As protein: CASASRVRTEAFF.

This chain connects TRBV6-2 or TRBV6-3 to TRBJ2-3; D is possibly TRBD1 or TRBD2 (5 bases each). V gave up 4 bases and J gave up 15 bases, with 14 bases separating them. Germline V lookup: CDR1 MNHEY, CDR2 SVGEGT. The CDR3 is 11 amino acids. CDR3 sequence: CASSSGAALYF. The CDR3 DNA follows: TGTGCCAGCAGTTCCGGGGCCGCATTATATTTT.

CDR3 sequence (DNA): TGCGCCAGCAGCTTGGGCGGAGGGGTCTACGAGCAGTACTTC. Protein sequence: CASSLGGGVYEQYF. J is TRBJ2-7 and V is TRBV5-1, with D tentatively TRBD2 (6 bases). V was clipped by 0 bases and J by 3 bases, with 10 bases between them. Germline CDR1 is SGHRS and CDR2 is YFSETQ. The CDR3 is 14 amino acids.

As to this clonotype: This may stem from a read error, because a much larger clone lies one nucleotide away. This chain uses TRBV2 with TRBJ1-2; D remains ambiguous. Germline assignment: CDR1 SNHLY and CDR2 FYNNEI. The CDR3 sequence is 11 residues long. Trimming shortened V by 7 bases and J by 8 bases, and 11 bases separated the two germline ends. The CDR3 DNA reads as TGTGCCAGCACCAGAGGGCACGGCTACACCTTC. Translated: CASTRGHGYTF.

The sample holds a few counts of this clonotype. The chain joins TRBV12-3 or TRBV12-4 to TRBJ2-5; D is unclear. V was pared by 1 base and J by 8 bases, with 11 bases between. This CDR3 is built from 13 residues. The CDR3 sequence: CASSLVTSITQYF. CDR3 nucleotide sequence: TGTGCCAGCAGTTTAGTCACTTCAATAACCCAGTACTTC.

This clonotype was observed a few times. The V and J genes are TRBV7-9 and TRBJ2-7, with TRBD1 as a possible D gene (6 bases). Germline CDR1 SEHNR, CDR2 FQNEAQ (reference sequence). The CDR3 loop spans 16 amino acids. V shed 5 bases and J shed 3 bases, with 20 bases lying between them. CDR3 sequence: CASSGRGGDWDYEQYF. CDR3 bases: TGTGCCAGCAGCGGGCGAGGGGGAGACTGGGACTACGAGCAGTACTTC.

This chain connects TRBV2 to TRBJ2-2; 7 bases line up with TRBD2. The ends lost 3 bases at V and 1 base at J; junction bases unmatched: 11. From germline, CDR1 is SNHLY and CDR2 FYNNEI. This CDR3 comprises 18 residues. The CDR3 protein is CASSDPASGVRNTGELFF. Here the CDR3 DNA reads TGTGCCAGCAGTGACCCGGCTAGCGGAGTGCGGAACACCGGGGAGCTGTTTTTT. The full variable domain, rest sourced from reference TRBV2 and TRBJ2-2, is EPEVTQTPSHQVTQMGQEVILRCVPISNHLYFYWYRQILGQKVEFLVSFYNNEISEKSEIFDDQFSVERPDGSNFTLKIRSTKLEDSAMYFCASSDPASGVRNTGELFFGEGSRLTVL.

This clonotype has ten or more counts. The genes are TRBV20-1 and TRBJ2-3; no reliable D call. The V gene lost 1 base and the J gene lost 2 bases, with 4 bases spanning the gap. CDR1 and CDR2 from the germline V gene are DFQATT and SNEGSKA (reference sequence). CDR3 length equals 12 residues. The CDR3 region is CSARGNTDTQYF. In nucleotides, the CDR3 is TGCAGTGCTAGAGGAAACACAGATACGCAGTATTTT.